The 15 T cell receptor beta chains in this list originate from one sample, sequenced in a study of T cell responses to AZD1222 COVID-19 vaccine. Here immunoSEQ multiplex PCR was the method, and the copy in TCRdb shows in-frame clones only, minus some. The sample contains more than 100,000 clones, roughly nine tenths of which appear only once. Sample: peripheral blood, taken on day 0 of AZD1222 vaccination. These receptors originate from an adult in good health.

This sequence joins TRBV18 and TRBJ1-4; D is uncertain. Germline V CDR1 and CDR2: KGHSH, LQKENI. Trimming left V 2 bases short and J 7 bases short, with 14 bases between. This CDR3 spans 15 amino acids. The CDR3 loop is CASSPGSGRSEKLFF. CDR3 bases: TGTGCCAGCTCACCAGGGTCGGGCAGGTCTGAAAAACTGTTTTTT.

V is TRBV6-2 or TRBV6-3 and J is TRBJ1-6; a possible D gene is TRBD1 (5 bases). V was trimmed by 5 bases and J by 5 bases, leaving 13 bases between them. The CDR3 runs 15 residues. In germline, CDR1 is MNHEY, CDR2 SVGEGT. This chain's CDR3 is CASSAWGRNNSPLHF. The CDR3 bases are TGTGCCAGCAGTGCCTGGGGCCGGAATAATTCACCCCTCCACTTT.

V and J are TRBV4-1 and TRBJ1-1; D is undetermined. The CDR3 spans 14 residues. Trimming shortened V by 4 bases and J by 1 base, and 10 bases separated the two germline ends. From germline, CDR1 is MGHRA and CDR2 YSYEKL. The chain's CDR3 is CASSLSPGNTEAFF. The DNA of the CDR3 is TGCGCCAGCAGCCTCAGCCCTGGGAACACTGAAGCTTTCTTT.

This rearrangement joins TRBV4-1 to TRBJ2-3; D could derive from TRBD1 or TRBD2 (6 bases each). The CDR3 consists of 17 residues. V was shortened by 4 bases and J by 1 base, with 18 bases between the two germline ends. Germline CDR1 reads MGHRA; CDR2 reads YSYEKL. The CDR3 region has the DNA TGCGCCAGCAGCCTCAGAGCCGGGGGCGGCGGCACAGATACGCAGTATTTT. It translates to CASSLRAGGGGTDTQYF.

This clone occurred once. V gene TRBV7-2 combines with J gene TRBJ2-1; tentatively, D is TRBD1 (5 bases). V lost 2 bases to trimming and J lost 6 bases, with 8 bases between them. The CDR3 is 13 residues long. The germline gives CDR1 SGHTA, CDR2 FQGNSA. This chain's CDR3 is CASSLRQFNEQFF. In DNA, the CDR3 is TGTGCCAGCAGCTTACGACAGTTCAATGAGCAGTTCTTC.

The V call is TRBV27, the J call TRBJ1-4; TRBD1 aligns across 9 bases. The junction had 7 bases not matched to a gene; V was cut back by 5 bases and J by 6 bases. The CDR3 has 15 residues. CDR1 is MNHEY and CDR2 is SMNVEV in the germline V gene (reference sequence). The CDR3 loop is CASSAGTGRYEKLFF. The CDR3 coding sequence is TGTGCCAGCAGTGCGGGGACAGGGCGCTATGAAAAACTGTTTTTT. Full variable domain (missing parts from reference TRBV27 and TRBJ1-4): EAQVTQNPRYLITVTGKKLTVTCSQNMNHEYMSWYRQDPGLGLRQIYYSMNVEVTDKGDVPEGYKVSRKEKRNFPLILESPSPNQTSLYFCASSAGTGRYEKLFFGSGTQLSVL.

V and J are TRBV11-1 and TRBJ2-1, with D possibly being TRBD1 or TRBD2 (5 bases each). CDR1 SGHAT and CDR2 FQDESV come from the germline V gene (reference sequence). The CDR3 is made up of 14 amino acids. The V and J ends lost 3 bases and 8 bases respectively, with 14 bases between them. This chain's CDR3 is CASSFRDVGDEQFF. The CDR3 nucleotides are TGTGCCAGCAGCTTTCGGGACGTGGGGGATGAGCAGTTCTTC. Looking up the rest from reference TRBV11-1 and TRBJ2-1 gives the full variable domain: EAEVAQSPRYKITEKSQAVAFWCDPISGHATLYWYRQILGQGPELLVQFQDESVVDDSQLPKDRFSAERLKGVDSTLKIQPAELGDSAMYLCASSFRDVGDEQFFGPGTRLTVL.

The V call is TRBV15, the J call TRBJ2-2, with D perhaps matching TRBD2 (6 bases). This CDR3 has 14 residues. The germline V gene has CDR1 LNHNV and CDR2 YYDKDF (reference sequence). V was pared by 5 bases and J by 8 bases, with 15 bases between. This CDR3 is CATSAKRDSGELFF. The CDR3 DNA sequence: TGTGCCACCAGCGCTAAACGGGACTCTGGGGAGCTGTTTTTT.

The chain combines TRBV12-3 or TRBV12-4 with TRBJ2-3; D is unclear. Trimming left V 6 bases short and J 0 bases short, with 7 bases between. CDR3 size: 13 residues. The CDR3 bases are TGTGCCAGCAGAGCTCTCAGCACAGATACGCAGTATTTT. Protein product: CASRALSTDTQYF.

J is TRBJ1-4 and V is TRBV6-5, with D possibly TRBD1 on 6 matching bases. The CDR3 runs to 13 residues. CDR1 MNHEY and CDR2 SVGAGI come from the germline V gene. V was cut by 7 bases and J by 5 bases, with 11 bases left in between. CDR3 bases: TGTGCCAGCAAGATGAGGGGGAATGAAAAACTGTTTTTT. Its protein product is CASKMRGNEKLFF.

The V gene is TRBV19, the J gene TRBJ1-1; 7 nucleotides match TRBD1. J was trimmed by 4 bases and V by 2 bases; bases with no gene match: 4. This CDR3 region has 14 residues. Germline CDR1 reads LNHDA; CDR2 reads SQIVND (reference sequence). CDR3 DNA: TGTGCCAGTAGTATACAGGGGGTATTCACTGAAGCTTTCTTT. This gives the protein CASSIQGVFTEAFF.

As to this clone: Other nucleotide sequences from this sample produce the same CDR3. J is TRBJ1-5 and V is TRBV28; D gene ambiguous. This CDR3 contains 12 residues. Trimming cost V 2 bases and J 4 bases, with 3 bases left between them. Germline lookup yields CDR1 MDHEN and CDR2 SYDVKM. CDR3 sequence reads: CASSLNNQPQHF. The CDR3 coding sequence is TGTGCCAGCAGTTTAAATAATCAGCCCCAGCATTTT.

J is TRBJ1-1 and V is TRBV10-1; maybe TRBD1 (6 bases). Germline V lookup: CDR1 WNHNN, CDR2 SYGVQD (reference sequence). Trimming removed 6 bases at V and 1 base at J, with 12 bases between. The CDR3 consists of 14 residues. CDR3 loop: CASSTGTPNTEAFF. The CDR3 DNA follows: TGCGCCAGCAGCACCGGGACACCGAACACTGAAGCTTTCTTT.

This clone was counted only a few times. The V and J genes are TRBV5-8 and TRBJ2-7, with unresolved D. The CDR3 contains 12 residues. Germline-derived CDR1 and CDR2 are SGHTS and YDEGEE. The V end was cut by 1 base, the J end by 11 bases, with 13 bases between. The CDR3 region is CASSLSMVRKYF. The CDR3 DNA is TGTGCCAGCAGCTTGTCTATGGTCCGTAAGTACTTC.

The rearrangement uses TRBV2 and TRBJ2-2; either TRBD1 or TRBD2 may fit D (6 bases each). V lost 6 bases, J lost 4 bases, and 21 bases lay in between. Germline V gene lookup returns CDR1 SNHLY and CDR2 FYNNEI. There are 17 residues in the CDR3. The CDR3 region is CASSARVGGRGTGELFF. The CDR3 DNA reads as TGTGCCAGCAGCGCAAGGGTTGGGGGGCGCGGCACCGGGGAGCTGTTTTTT.